A single sample gave rise to the 23 T cell receptor beta chains below, sequenced in a study of shared clonotypes between healthy human individuals. Assay used: immunoSEQ multiplex PCR; TCRdb lists only in-frame clones, some missing. Counted here are millions of clones, about 92% occurring once; the ten biggest clones make up under 0.45%. The sequenced material came from naive CD4+ T cells from PBMCs. Subset: CD45RA+ positively selected. The receptors originated from a man aged 18 to 29 in good health. Some clones in this sample may be carry-over from other donors' samples.

J is TRBJ2-1 and V is TRBV15, with 11 bases aligning to TRBD2. Germline trimming cut 1 base from V and 4 bases from J; bases unmatched to any gene: 12. The CDR3 covers 19 residues. Germline V gives CDR1 LNHNV, CDR2 YYDKDF (reference sequence). CDR3 sequence reads: CATSRGGRDSGRGYNEQFF. As DNA, the CDR3 is TGTGCCACCAGCAGAGGGGGACGGGATAGCGGGAGGGGATACAATGAGCAGTTCTTC.

A single count supports this clone. CDR3 in amino acids: CASSLDRGQRYGYTF. CDR3 sequence (DNA): TGTGCCAGCAGCTTGGACAGGGGGCAGCGCTATGGCTACACCTTC. The genes are TRBV5-4 and TRBJ1-2, with TRBD1 identical over 9 bases. The CDR3 is 15 amino acids. The V gene end was trimmed by 0 bases and the J gene end by 4 bases; junction bases not matched to a gene: 4. Germline assignment: CDR1 SGHNT and CDR2 YYREEE (reference sequence).

Note on this clone: At the DNA level, this CDR3 is encoded by other sequences in the same sample as well. The chain is built from TRBV2 and TRBJ1-1; D is unclear. V gave up 4 bases and J gave up 4 bases, with 4 bases separating them. Germline CDR1 is SNHLY and CDR2 is FYNNEI. The CDR3 extends over 11 amino acids. The CDR3 DNA reads TGTGCCAGCAGTGTGGTCACTGAAGCTTTCTTT. It is translated as CASSVVTEAFF.

The chain uses TRBV19 and TRBJ2-7; D is perhaps TRBD2 (5 bases). Trimming pared 4 bases from V and 3 bases from J, leaving 10 bases between. The CDR3 is 13 amino acids. Germline lookup yields CDR1 LNHDA and CDR2 SQIVND (reference sequence). CDR3 loop: CASSRQRFYEQYF. The CDR3 DNA follows: TGTGCCAGTAGTAGGCAGCGGTTCTACGAGCAGTACTTC.

CDR3 in amino acids: CASSPSATNTEAFF. In nucleotides, the CDR3 is TGTGCCAGCAGCCCCTCTGCAACGAACACTGAAGCTTTCTTT. The gene calls are TRBV7-9 and TRBJ1-1; D gene unclear. V was clipped by 5 bases and J by 1 base, with 11 bases between them. CDR1 and CDR2 from the germline V gene are SEHNR and FQNEAQ (reference sequence). The CDR3 loop spans 14 amino acids.

The chain employs TRBV18 and TRBJ2-2; D is tentatively TRBD1 or TRBD2 (5 bases each). Per the germline V gene, CDR1 is KGHSH and CDR2 is LQKENI. V shed 3 bases and J shed 9 bases, with 14 bases lying between them. This CDR3 spans 14 amino acids. CDR3: CASSPGTDFWELFF. CDR3 DNA sequence: TGTGCCAGCTCACCCGGGACCGATTTTTGGGAGCTGTTTTTT.

The CDR3 DNA follows: TGTGCCAGCAGCCAAGATGGGGTTAACCCAGGCCTTAACACCGGGGAGCTGTTTTTT. It encodes CASSQDGVNPGLNTGELFF. The chain combines TRBV14 with TRBJ2-2, with D hard to call. The ends were cut back, 0 bases at V and 2 bases at J, with 19 bases in the middle. The CDR3 runs 19 residues. CDR1 and CDR2 from the germline V gene are SGHDN and FVKESK.

The DNA for the CDR3 is TGTGCCAGCAGCTTAGGAGATACTAGCGGGGAGTACAATGAGCAGTTCTTC. Its translation is CASSLGDTSGEYNEQFF. The genes are TRBV11-3 and TRBJ2-1; 10 bases line up with TRBD2. Unmatched junction bases numbered 7, after V lost 1 base and J lost 4 bases. There are 17 residues in the CDR3. In germline, CDR1 is SGHNT, CDR2 YENEEA.

V and J are TRBV6-1 and TRBJ1-3; the match to TRBD1 covers 10 bases. The CDR3 is 15 amino acids. Germline V gene data show CDR1 as MNHNS and CDR2 as SASEGT. V shed 5 bases and J 4 bases; nucleotides not matched to a gene: 5. The CDR3 spells CASSRQGAGGNTIYF. CDR3 nucleotide sequence: TGTGCCAGCAGTAGACAGGGGGCGGGAGGAAACACCATATATTTT.

The V call is TRBV6-1, the J call TRBJ2-3; 9 positions match TRBD2. Losses at the gene ends were 1 base for V and 0 bases for J; bases not matched to a gene: 2. Looked up from germline, CDR1 is MNHNS and CDR2 is SASEGT. The CDR3 loop spans 16 amino acids. Here the CDR3 reads CASSEVAGASTDTQYF. DNA for the CDR3: TGTGCCAGCAGTGAAGTAGCGGGGGCTAGCACAGATACGCAGTATTTT.

A single count supports this clone. This chain joins TRBV11-2 and TRBJ2-2; a possible D gene is TRBD2 (5 bases). The germline V gene encodes CDR1 SGHAT and CDR2 FQNNGV. This CDR3 is built from 17 residues. V lost 5 bases and J lost 2, with 18 bases in between. The CDR3 nucleotides read TGTGCCAGCAGCGGTATCCTAGCTGTTATCAACACCGGGGAGCTGTTTTTT. Its translation is CASSGILAVINTGELFF.

This chain uses TRBV10-3 with TRBJ2-2; possible D gene TRBD1, 6 bases. Looked up from germline, CDR1 is ENHRY and CDR2 is SYGVKD. V lost 3 bases, J lost 5 bases, and 13 bases lay in between. The CDR3 is 15 amino acids. The CDR3 bases are TGTGCCATCAGTGACCCGACAGGAGGAACCGGGGAGCTGTTTTTT. It encodes CAISDPTGGTGELFF.

The CDR3 DNA reads TGCAGCGTTGAAAAACTCTCCGGGACAGGGAGCATTCAGTACTTC. Translation: CSVEKLSGTGSIQYF. The genes are TRBV29-1 and TRBJ2-4; 9 bases are shared with TRBD1. This CDR3 has 15 amino acids. V shed 2 bases and J 9 bases; nucleotides not matched to a gene: 11. CDR1 is SQVTM and CDR2 is ANQGSEA in the germline V gene. The whole variable domain, filled in from reference TRBV29-1 and TRBJ2-4, reads SAVISQKPSRDICQRGTSLTIQCQVDSQVTMMFWYRQQPGQSLTLIATANQGSEATYESGFVIDKFPISRPNLTFSTLTVSNMSPEDSSIYLCSVEKLSGTGSIQYFGAGTRLSVL.

This rearrangement joins TRBV6-5 to TRBJ2-5; 8 nucleotides line up with TRBD2. Germline assignment: CDR1 MNHEY and CDR2 SVGAGI. This CDR3 has 14 amino acids. V dropped 5 bases and J dropped 2; count of bases not matched to a gene: 4. The CDR3 sequence is CASSTGGGQETQYF. CDR3 nucleotides: TGTGCCAGCAGTACCGGGGGGGGGCAAGAGACCCAGTACTTC.

This chain uses TRBV28 with TRBJ2-3; TRBD2 aligns across 13 bases. The CDR3 has 14 amino acids. Looked up from germline, CDR1 is MDHEN and CDR2 is SYDVKM. Losses at the gene ends were 6 bases for V and 6 bases for J; bases not matched to a gene: 3. The CDR3 nucleotides read TGTGCCAGCAGCTCGACTAGCGGGGGGGATACGCAGTATTTT. It yields the protein CASSSTSGGDTQYF.

The chain has TRBV19 and TRBJ1-1; 7 nucleotides agree with TRBD1. V dropped 5 bases and J dropped 5; count of bases not matched to a gene: 11. The CDR3 has 15 residues. Germline V gene lookup returns CDR1 LNHDA and CDR2 SQIVND (reference sequence). CDR3 in DNA: TGTGCCAGTAGTTTCAAGACAGGGACATCGACTGAAGCTTTCTTT. It translates to CASSFKTGTSTEAFF.

The rearrangement joins TRBV6-1 to TRBJ1-2; D gene ambiguous. This CDR3 is built from 13 residues. Germline V lookup: CDR1 MNHNS, CDR2 SASEGT. V gave up 7 bases and J gave up 4 bases, with 13 bases separating them. The CDR3 loop is CASITLQAYGYTF. CDR3 DNA: TGTGCCAGCATCACCCTCCAGGCCTATGGCTACACCTTC.

The chain employs TRBV7-3 and TRBJ2-2; D may be TRBD2 (7 bases). Germline-derived CDR1 and CDR2 are SGHTA and FQGTGA. The V and J ends lost 4 bases and 3 bases respectively, with 15 bases between them. The CDR3 totals 16 residues. Here the CDR3 DNA reads TGTGCCAGCAGCTCACGGGGGGACACCTACACCGGGGAGCTGTTTTTT. Amino acids: CASSSRGDTYTGELFF.

V and J are TRBV5-1 and TRBJ1-2, with D perhaps matching TRBD1 (6 bases). Between the trimmed V and J ends, which lost 0 bases and 9 bases, there was a span of 15 bases. The CDR3 spans 14 residues. CDR1 is SGHRS and CDR2 is YFSETQ in the germline V gene. In nucleotides, the CDR3 is TGCGCCAGCAGCTTGGCACAGGGAGAAGTACGCTACACCTTC. It encodes CASSLAQGEVRYTF.

The chain is built from TRBV19 and TRBJ1-1; D perhaps matches TRBD1 (6 bases). Trimming took 8 bases from V and 2 from J, leaving 18 bases between them. The germline V gene encodes CDR1 LNHDA and CDR2 SQIVND (reference sequence). The CDR3 runs 15 residues. The chain's CDR3 is CASALRGHSNTEAFF. The CDR3, as DNA: TGTGCCAGTGCCCTCCGGGGACATAGCAACACTGAAGCTTTCTTT.

The chain has TRBV5-1 and TRBJ1-4; TRBD1 aligns across 9 bases. Trimming took 4 bases from V and 2 from J; bases not matched to a gene: 6. Germline-derived CDR1 and CDR2 are SGHRS and YFSETQ. The CDR3 covers 16 residues. The CDR3 loop reads CASSERTGATNEKLFF. DNA for the CDR3: TGCGCCAGCAGCGAACGGACAGGGGCGACTAATGAAAAACTGTTTTTT.

The chain is built from TRBV7-9 and TRBJ2-7; 12 bases align to TRBD2. Trimming took 5 bases from V and 2 from J; bases not matched to a gene: 7. The length of the CDR3 is 16 residues. Germline-derived CDR1 and CDR2 are SEHNR and FQNEAQ (reference sequence). The CDR3 coding sequence is TGTGCCAGCAGCCCGCGCAGGACTAGCGGGGCCTACGAGCAGTACTTC. Amino acids: CASSPRRTSGAYEQYF.

In its sample, this clone was seen once. The chain carries TRBV28 and TRBJ2-5, with D possibly matching TRBD1 (6 bases). V was clipped by 6 bases and J by 5 bases, with 13 bases between them. The CDR3 has 13 residues. From germline, CDR1 is MDHEN and CDR2 SYDVKM. The CDR3 nucleotides are TGTGCCAGCAGGTCCACAGGGTTGGAGACCCAGTACTTC. Encoded protein: CASRSTGLETQYF.